This T cell receptor beta chain was sequenced during a study of shared T cell receptors in the human thymus. Clones were sequenced by immunoSEQ multiplex PCR, and TCRdb holds only the in-frame ones, with some missing. The sample yields under 700,000 clones, about 84% seen once. Germline V gene data show CDR1 as LGHNA and CDR2 as YNFKEQ. The CDR3 contains 13 residues. V lost 4 bases and J 8 bases, leaving 14 bases between the germline ends. The same data also contributed to another study, on human thymus T cells. As that study records: Healthy Finnish infants having corrective surgery for congenital heart defects served as donors. Thymic tissue was derived from resections collected during corrective heart surgery. Thymic TCR repertoires of unrelated people reportedly overlapped highly.

The receptor was isolated from a boy less than two years old with a congenital heart defect. Sequencing input: thymocytes. V and J are TRBV4-2 and TRBJ1-2, with D tentatively TRBD1 (5 bases). CDR3 sequence reads: CASSRWTTRGYTF. The CDR3 DNA is TGTGCCAGCAGCCGCTGGACAACCCGAGGCTACACCTTC.